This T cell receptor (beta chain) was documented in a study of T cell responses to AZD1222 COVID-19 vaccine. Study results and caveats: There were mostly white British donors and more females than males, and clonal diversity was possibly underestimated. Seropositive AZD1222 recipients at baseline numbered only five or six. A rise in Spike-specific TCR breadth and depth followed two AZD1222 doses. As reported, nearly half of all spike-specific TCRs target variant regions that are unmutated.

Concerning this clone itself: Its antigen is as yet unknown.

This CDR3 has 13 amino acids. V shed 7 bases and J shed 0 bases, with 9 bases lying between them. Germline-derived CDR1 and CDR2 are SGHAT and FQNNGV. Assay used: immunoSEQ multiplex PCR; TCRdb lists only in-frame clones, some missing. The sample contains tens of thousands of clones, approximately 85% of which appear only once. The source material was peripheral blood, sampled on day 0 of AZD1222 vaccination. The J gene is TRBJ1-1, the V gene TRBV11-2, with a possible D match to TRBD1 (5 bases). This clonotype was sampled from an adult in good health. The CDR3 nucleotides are TGTGCCAGCAACAGACAGTTGAACACTGAAGCTTTCTTT. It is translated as CASNRQLNTEAFF. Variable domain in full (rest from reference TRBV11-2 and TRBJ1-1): EAGVAQSPRYKIIEKRQSVAFWCNPISGHATLYWYQQILGQGPKLLIQFQNNGVVDDSQLPKDRFSAERLKGVDSTLKIQPAKLEDSAVYLCASNRQLNTEAFFGQGTRLTVV.